This T cell receptor (beta chain) was identified in a study of blood T cell repertoires in COVID-19. The wider study: Acute and convalescent COVID-19 samples came from the United States, Italy and Spain. Nucleic acid was either cDNA or gDNA, and it came from T cells, B-cell-depleted T cells, or PBMCs.

In the authors' workflow: Reference gene primers were amplified, and this amplification served to estimate nucleated cell counts. This table comes from immunoSEQ multiplex PCR, and its TCRdb copy is limited to in-frame clones, with some not included. The V and J calls and clone size are taken from that table; D and trimming were inferred from the DNA. The data hold about 240,000 clones, with roughly 81% observed a single time. J lost 5 bases, V lost 3 bases, and 5 bases had no gene match. The length of the CDR3 is 15 residues. CDR1 is SGHNT and CDR2 is YENEEA in the germline V gene. The rearrangement uses TRBV11-3 and TRBJ2-2; 8 nucleotides line up with TRBD1. Material: peripheral blood. The clonotype originates from a man between 45 and 60 years old with acute or convalescent COVID-19. The DNA of the CDR3 is TGTGCCAGCAGCTTGCCGACAGGGGTGACCGGGGAGCTGTTTTTT. It encodes CASSLPTGVTGELFF.